These T cell receptor beta chains were read from a single sample in a study of blood T cells in healthy people across ages. TCRdb analysed the 5' RACE reads with MiXCR anew, one entry per CDR3 protein. Here the sample spans approximately 730,000 distinct CDR3 sequences, around half being singletons. Sequences were obtained from blood. The receptors were sampled from a man of 80 years or more in good health. CDR3s include the opening cysteine and the closing phenylalanine or tryptophan. Each record gives: D gene, clone size, V gene, J gene, CDR3 protein, CDR3 DNA. A D gene is named only where the DNA matches it firmly. Clone sizes are given selectively: once, few, many, or a class where the clone is expanded.

>TRBD1|NA|TRBV5-1|TRBJ1-5
CASSSGTGVNQPQHF
TGCGCCAGCAGCTCCGGGACAGGGGTAAATCAGCCCCAGCATTTT
>NA|NA|TRBV2|TRBJ2-3
CASSEVTDTQYF
TGTGCCAGCAGTGAAGTAACAGATACGCAGTATTTT
>TRBD2|few|TRBV27|TRBJ2-7
CASSRISGTSAYEQYF
TGTGCCAGCAGTCGAATATCCGGGACTAGCGCATACGAGCAGTACTTC
>TRBD1|NA|TRBV5-1|TRBJ1-1
CASSWAGQGDTEAFF
TGCGCCAGCAGCTGGGCGGGACAGGGTGACACTGAAGCTTTCTTT
>NA|NA|TRBV20-1|TRBJ2-4
CSGWILDKNIQYF
TGCAGTGGGTGGATTTTGGACAAAAACATTCAGTACTTC
>TRBD1|NA|TRBV20-1|TRBJ1-6
CSPRPTGYTAPPHF
TGCAGTCCAAGACCGACAGGGTATACGGCACCCCCCCACTTT
>NA|few|TRBV11-3|TRBJ2-1
CASSSRRDGDEQFF
TGTGCCAGCAGCTCCCGGAGGGACGGCGATGAGCAGTTCTTC
>TRBD2|few|TRBV4-1|TRBJ2-1
CASSQDPSGPYNEQFF
TGCGCCAGCAGCCAAGATCCTAGCGGGCCCTACAATGAGCAGTTCTTC
>TRBD1|NA|TRBV5-1|TRBJ2-1
CASSPGQGAGEQFF
TGCGCCAGCAGCCCCGGACAGGGAGCCGGGGAGCAGTTCTTC
>NA|NA|TRBV24-1|TRBJ2-1
CATSDSRGVSYNEQFF
TGTGCCACCAGTGATTCCCGAGGAGTCTCCTACAATGAGCAGTTCTTC
>TRBD1|few|TRBV7-2|TRBJ2-2
CASSLAGGNTGELFF
TGTGCCAGCAGCTTAGCAGGGGGCAACACCGGGGAGCTGTTTTTT
>NA|NA|TRBV29-1|TRBJ1-2
CSVRGLAGIYTF
TGCAGCGTCCGCGGACTAGCGGGAATCTACACCTTC
>TRBD1|few|TRBV13|TRBJ1-2
CASSLNRGLVSGYTF
TGTGCCAGCAGCCTGAACAGGGGGCTTGTTTCTGGCTACACCTTC
>NA|NA|TRBV5-6|TRBJ2-2
CASSLERRATGELFF
TGTGCCAGCAGCTTGGAGCGGAGGGCGACCGGGGAGCTGTTTTTT
>NA|few|TRBV3-1|TRBJ2-1
CASGGTDLYNEQFF
TGTGCCAGCGGCGGGACAGACCTGTACAATGAGCAGTTCTTC
>NA|NA|TRBV28|TRBJ2-7
CASSSPVGDRTYEQYF
TGTGCCAGCAGTTCCCCGGTCGGGGACCGGACCTACGAGCAGTACTTC
>NA|once|TRBV4-2|TRBJ2-1
CASSQDVASTSEQFF
TGTGCCAGCAGCCAAGATGTAGCCTCCACGTCTGAGCAGTTCTTC
>TRBD1|NA|TRBV29-1|TRBJ2-7
CSVNGQGHYEQYF
TGCAGCGTGAATGGACAGGGTCATTACGAGCAGTACTTC
>NA|NA|TRBV29-1|TRBJ2-3
CSVDQRPNTQYF
TGCAGCGTTGACCAGAGACCGAATACGCAGTATTTT
>NA|few|TRBV5-1|TRBJ2-6
CASSLGDTRTGANVLTF
TGCGCCAGCAGCTTGGGGGACACCAGAACGGGGGCCAACGTCCTGACTTTC
>TRBD2|few|TRBV14|TRBJ2-5
CASSPGVAGDILETQYF
TGTGCCAGCAGCCCGGGAGTAGCGGGAGACATATTGGAGACCCAGTACTTC
>NA|NA|TRBV5-1|TRBJ1-6
CASSPDGNSPLHF
TGCGCCAGCAGCCCGGATGGGAATTCACCCCTCCACTTT
>TRBD1|NA|TRBV29-1|TRBJ1-1
CSARQGLDTEAFF
TGCAGCGCCCGACAGGGGTTGGACACTGAAGCTTTCTTT
>NA|NA|TRBV12-3/TRBV12-4|TRBJ2-6
CASSFTGWSGANVLTF
TGTGCCAGCAGTTTTACCGGGTGGTCTGGGGCCAACGTCCTGACTTTC
>NA|NA|TRBV2|TRBJ2-1
CASSDGIPRGGEQFF
TGTGCCAGCAGTGATGGGATCCCCAGGGGCGGTGAGCAGTTCTTC
>NA|many|TRBV5-4|TRBJ2-3
CASSLASSATGGDTQYF
TGTGCCAGCAGCTTGGCGAGTAGCGCGACGGGTGGAGATACGCAGTATTTT
>NA|NA|TRBV20-1|TRBJ2-3
CSANTDGLNTQYF
TGCAGTGCTAACACTGACGGGCTCAATACGCAGTATTTT
>TRBD2|NA|TRBV7-9|TRBJ2-2
CASSPTSGTTGELFF
TGTGCCAGCAGCCCGACTAGCGGAACAACCGGGGAGCTGTTTTTT
>TRBD2|NA|TRBV11-2|TRBJ2-1
CASSLGGRPYDEQFF
TGTGCCAGCAGCTTAGGCGGGAGGCCTTACGATGAGCAGTTCTTC
>TRBD2|NA|TRBV9|TRBJ2-3
CASSVGPGLAGSTDTQYF
TGTGCCAGCAGCGTGGGGCCGGGGCTAGCGGGATCCACAGATACGCAGTATTTT
>NA|NA|TRBV3-1|TRBJ2-7
CASSHKRYEQYF
TGTGCCAGCAGCCATAAAAGGTACGAGCAGTACTTC
>NA|few|TRBV12-3/TRBV12-4|TRBJ2-1
CASSSAGGADNEQFF
TGTGCCAGCAGTTCTGCCGGCGGAGCGGACAATGAGCAGTTCTTC
>NA|NA|TRBV7-2|TRBJ1-2
CASSRDTSGYTF
TGTGCCAGCAGCCGGGACACCAGCGGCTACACCTTC
>NA|few|TRBV5-1|TRBJ1-2
CASSSTGTSYGYTF
TGCGCCAGCAGCTCCACAGGAACCTCGTATGGCTACACCTTC
>TRBD2|NA|TRBV2|TRBJ2-1
CASNREGYNEQFF
TGTGCCAGCAATCGGGAGGGGTACAATGAGCAGTTCTTC
>NA|few|TRBV12-3/TRBV12-4|TRBJ2-3
CASSSGPFFTDTQYF
TGTGCCAGCAGCTCCGGGCCGTTCTTCACAGATACGCAGTATTTT
>TRBD2|NA|TRBV25-1|TRBJ2-5
CASSRGSGSTQTQYF
TGTGCCAGCAGTCGGGGGAGCGGGAGTACTCAGACCCAGTACTTC
>NA|NA|TRBV2|TRBJ1-4
CASSEQGIVFNEKLFF
TGTGCCAGCAGTGAACAGGGAATTGTTTTTAATGAAAAACTGTTTTTT
>TRBD1|NA|TRBV6-5|TRBJ1-2
CASSFGDREFGYTF
TGTGCCAGCAGTTTCGGGGACAGGGAATTTGGCTACACCTTC
>TRBD1|NA|TRBV20-1|TRBJ1-1
CSATSTGQLNTEAFF
TGCAGTGCTACCTCGACGGGACAGTTGAACACTGAAGCTTTCTTT